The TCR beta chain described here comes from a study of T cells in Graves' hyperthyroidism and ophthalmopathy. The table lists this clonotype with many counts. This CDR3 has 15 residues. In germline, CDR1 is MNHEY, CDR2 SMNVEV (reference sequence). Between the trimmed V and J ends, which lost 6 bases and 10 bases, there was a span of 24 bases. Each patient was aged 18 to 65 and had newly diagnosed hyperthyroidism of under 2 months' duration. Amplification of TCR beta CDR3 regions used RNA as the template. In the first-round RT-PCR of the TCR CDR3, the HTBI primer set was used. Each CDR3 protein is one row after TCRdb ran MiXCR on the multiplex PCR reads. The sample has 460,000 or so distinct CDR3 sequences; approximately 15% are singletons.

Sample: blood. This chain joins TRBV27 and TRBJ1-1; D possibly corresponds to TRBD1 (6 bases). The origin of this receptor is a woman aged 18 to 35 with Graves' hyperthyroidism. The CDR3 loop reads CASRGAGAGESVAFF. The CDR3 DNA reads TGTGCCAGCAGAGGGGCAGGGGCTGGAGAATCGGTAGCTTTCTTT.